Listed here are 8 T cell receptor beta chains from one sample, sequenced in a study of blood T cell repertoires in COVID-19. Assay used: immunoSEQ multiplex PCR; TCRdb lists only in-frame clones, some missing. The sample holds 25,000 to 35,000 clones, approximately 85% seen once. The sample was peripheral blood. Receptor source: a human donor in a cohort sampled during active COVID-19.

The gene calls are TRBV9 and TRBJ2-3; a weak D match, TRBD1 (5 bases). Germline V gene data show CDR1 as SGDLS and CDR2 as YYNGEE. V was trimmed by 0 bases and J by 6 bases, leaving 5 bases between them. This CDR3 spans 12 amino acids. The CDR3 spells CASSVDRDTQYF. CDR3 sequence (DNA): TGTGCCAGCAGCGTAGACAGGGATACGCAGTATTTT.

The chain is built from TRBV3-1 (or the pseudogene TRBV3-2) and TRBJ2-7; 8 nucleotides match TRBD2. The CDR3 contains 13 residues. Germline CDR1 is LGHDT and CDR2 is YNNKEL (reference sequence). V dropped 1 base and J dropped 4; count of bases not matched to a gene: 0. CDR3 sequence reads: CASSQGLAYEQYF. CDR3 DNA sequence: TGTGCCAGCAGCCAAGGACTAGCGTACGAGCAGTACTTC.

Worth noting for this clone: A read error may produce the germline difference seen at one junction end. The rearrangement links TRBV7-7 to TRBJ2-5, with TRBD2 identical over 12 bases. The CDR3 runs to 17 residues. Germline V CDR1 and CDR2: SSHAT, FNYEAQ (reference sequence). The CDR3 protein is CASSLGGLAGMGETQYF. The CDR3 DNA reads TGTGCTAGCAGCTTAGGTGGACTAGCGGGAATGGGAGAGACCCAGTACTTC.

The chain links TRBV7-9 to TRBJ1-2; D is undetermined. Trimming removed 1 base at V and 5 bases at J, with 8 bases between. This CDR3 region has 13 residues. Germline CDR1 and CDR2: SEHNR and FQNEAQ (reference sequence). CDR3: CASSLGSGYGYTF. The CDR3 DNA reads as TGTGCCAGCAGCTTAGGGTCCGGTTATGGCTACACCTTC.

The V gene is TRBV11-2, the J gene TRBJ1-3; D is perhaps TRBD1 (5 bases). Germline CDR1 SGHAT, CDR2 FQNNGV. Trimming took off 2 bases at V and 5 bases at J, with 10 bases between the two ends. The CDR3 spans 14 residues. CDR3 in amino acids: CASSLSDSRNTIYF. In DNA, the CDR3 is TGTGCCAGCAGCTTATCCGACAGCCGAAACACCATATATTTT.

The chain combines TRBV5-1 with TRBJ2-3; weak D call: TRBD2 (6 bases). The germline CDR1 and CDR2 sequences are SGHRS and YFSETQ. Between the trimmed V and J ends, which lost 0 bases and 4 bases, there was a span of 9 bases. The CDR3 is made up of 14 amino acids. CDR3 nucleotide sequence: TGCGCCAGCAGCTTGGATTTAGCGGCAGATACGCAGTATTTT. This encodes CASSLDLAADTQYF.

The V call is TRBV7-9, the J call TRBJ1-2; 12 bases agree with TRBD1. J lost 6 bases, V lost 1 base, and 6 bases had no gene match. The CDR3 length is 16 residues. Germline assignment: CDR1 SEHNR and CDR2 FQNEAQ (reference sequence). CDR3 sequence reads: CASSLGDRGLMDGYTF. The CDR3 bases are TGTGCCAGCAGCTTAGGGGACAGGGGGCTAATGGATGGCTACACCTTC.

This clone was seen a single time. This sequence joins TRBV6-1 and TRBJ2-2, with D possibly being TRBD1 (6 bases). CDR3 size: 15 residues. V lost 2 bases and J lost 0, with 7 bases in between. The germline V gene encodes CDR1 MNHNS and CDR2 SASEGT. The CDR3 spells CASSEYRANTGELFF. CDR3 nucleotide sequence: TGTGCCAGCAGTGAATACAGGGCGAACACCGGGGAGCTGTTTTTT.